This TCR beta chain was sequenced for a study of blood T cell repertoires in COVID-19. Study information: Specimens from acute and convalescent COVID-19 originated in the United States, Italy and Spain. Sample material is recorded as cDNA or gDNA derived from T cells, B-cell-depleted T cells, or PBMCs.

Authors' methods: Estimates of nucleated cell counts were drawn from the amplification of reference gene primers. The data were produced by immunoSEQ multiplex PCR, yet TCRdb's version contains in-frame clones alone and is incomplete. That table gives V, J and clone size, and the DNA gave D and trimming. This table holds approximately 210,000 clones, about four fifths found once. The sequence derives from a woman aged 40 to 50 with active or convalescent COVID-19. The sample taken for sequencing was peripheral blood.

The CDR3 DNA sequence: TGTGCCAGCAGTTACGGGGACAGGGGGCTGGGCAATCAGCCCCAGCATTTT. Its protein is CASSYGDRGLGNQPQHF. This chain joins TRBV6-2 or TRBV6-3 and TRBJ1-5, with 12 bases fitting TRBD1. Germline V lookup: CDR1 MNHEY, CDR2 SVGEGT. J lost 2 bases, V lost 2 bases, and 4 bases had no gene match. The CDR3 contains 17 residues.